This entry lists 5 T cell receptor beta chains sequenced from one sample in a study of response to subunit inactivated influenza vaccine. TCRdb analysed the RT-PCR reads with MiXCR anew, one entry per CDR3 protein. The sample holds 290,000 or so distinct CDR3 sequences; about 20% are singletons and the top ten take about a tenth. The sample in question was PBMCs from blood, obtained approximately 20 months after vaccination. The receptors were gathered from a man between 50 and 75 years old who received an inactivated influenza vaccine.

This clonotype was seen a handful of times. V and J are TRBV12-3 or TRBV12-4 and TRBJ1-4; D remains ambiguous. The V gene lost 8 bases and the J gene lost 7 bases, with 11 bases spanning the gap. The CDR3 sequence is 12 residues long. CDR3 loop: CASATIPEKLFF. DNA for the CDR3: TGTGCCAGCGCAACCATCCCTGAAAAACTGTTTTTT.

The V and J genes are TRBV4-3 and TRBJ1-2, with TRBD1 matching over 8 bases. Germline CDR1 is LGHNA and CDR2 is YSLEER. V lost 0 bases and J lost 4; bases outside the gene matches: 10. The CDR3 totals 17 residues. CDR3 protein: CASSQDAQGAPGYGYTF. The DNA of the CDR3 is TGCGCCAGCAGCCAAGATGCCCAGGGGGCGCCTGGCTATGGCTACACCTTC.

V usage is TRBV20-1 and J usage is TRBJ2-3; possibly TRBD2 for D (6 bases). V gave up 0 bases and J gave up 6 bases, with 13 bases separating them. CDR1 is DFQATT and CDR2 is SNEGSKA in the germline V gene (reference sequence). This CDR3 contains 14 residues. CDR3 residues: CSARDGGSGDTQYF. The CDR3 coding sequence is TGCAGTGCTAGAGACGGTGGGAGCGGGGATACGCAGTATTTT.

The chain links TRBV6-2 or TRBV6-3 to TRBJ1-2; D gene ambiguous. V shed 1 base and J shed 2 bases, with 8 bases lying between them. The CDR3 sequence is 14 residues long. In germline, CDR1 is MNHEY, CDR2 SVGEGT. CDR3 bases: TGTGCCAGCAGTTACTATGGGGAGAACTATGGCTACACCTTC. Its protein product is CASSYYGENYGYTF.

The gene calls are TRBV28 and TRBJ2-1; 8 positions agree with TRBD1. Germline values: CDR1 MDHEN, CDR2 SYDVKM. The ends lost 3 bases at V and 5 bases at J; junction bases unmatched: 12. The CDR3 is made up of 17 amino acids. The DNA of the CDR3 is TGTGCCAGCAGTTTTAATGGGGGGACAGGCTTCGACAATGAGCAGTTCTTC. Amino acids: CASSFNGGTGFDNEQFF.